A single count supports the clone carrying this T cell receptor (beta chain). Original analysis: Estimation of nucleated cell counts relied on the amplification of reference gene primers. Only in-frame clones appear in the TCRdb table, and some are missing; sequencing was by immunoSEQ multiplex PCR. The V and J calls and clone size were taken over from that table, and D and trimming were inferred from the DNA. Among tens of thousands of clones listed, roughly 90% were seen once. Looked up from germline, CDR1 is KGHSH and CDR2 is LQKENI. Deletions cut 4 bases from V and 7 bases from J, with 13 bases between. CDR3 length: 14 residues. The record originates from a study of blood T cell repertoires in COVID-19. The overall study: Material from acute and convalescent COVID-19 was sourced from the United States, Italy and Spain.

The clonotype was recovered from a woman older than 75 with active or convalescent COVID-19. V usage is TRBV18 and J usage is TRBJ2-2; D is perhaps TRBD2 (6 bases). The sequenced sample was peripheral blood. CDR3 sequence reads: CASSRGTPRGELFF. The CDR3 region has the DNA TGTGCCAGCTCACGCGGGACTCCTCGCGGGGAGCTGTTTTTT.